What follows are 2 T cell receptor beta chains derived from one specimen sequenced in a study of blood T cell repertoires in COVID-19. Repertoires were generated with immunoSEQ multiplex PCR, while TCRdb's copy carries only in-frame clones and drops some. The sample lists some 41,000 clones; 90% were seen once. Sequenced material: peripheral blood. The receptors were sampled from a human donor in a cohort sampled during active COVID-19.

The chain links TRBV7-9 to TRBJ1-6; D remains unclear. V was pared by 1 base and J by 9 bases, with 7 bases between. CDR3 length equals 13 residues. The V gene's germline CDR1 is SEHNR and CDR2 FQNEAQ (reference sequence). The CDR3 DNA reads as TGTGCCAGCAGCTTAGGAGTGGTTTCACCCCTCCACTTT. Translating it yields CASSLGVVSPLHF. The complete variable domain, with remaining parts taken from reference TRBV7-9 and TRBJ1-6, reads DTGVSQNPRHKITKRGQNVTFRCDPISEHNRLYWYRQTLGQGPEFLTYFQNEAQLEKSRLLSDRFSAERPKGSFSTLEIQRTEQGDSAMYLCASSLGVVSPLHFGNGTRLTVT.

The chain carries TRBV4-1 and TRBJ1-2; possibly TRBD1 for D (6 bases). Germline V gene data show CDR1 as MGHRA and CDR2 as YSYEKL. V was clipped by 1 base and J by 6 bases, with 21 bases between them. The CDR3 is 17 residues long. This CDR3 reads CASSQGGVRHRVDGYTF. The CDR3 DNA follows: TGCGCCAGCAGCCAAGGGGGAGTTCGGCACAGGGTAGATGGCTACACCTTC.